This T cell receptor (beta chain) was observed in a study of OX40 agonist ivuxolimab in advanced cancers. On the study more broadly: The study reported partial responses in three patients: one hepatocellular carcinoma, two cutaneous melanoma.

Findings and limits, study-wide: Certain nonresponders additionally had low normalized T-cell clonal expansion. Those patients achieving a partial response at 0.1-3.0 mg/kg showed among the lowest clonal expansion.

The data were produced by immunoSEQ multiplex PCR, yet TCRdb's version contains in-frame clones alone and is incomplete. The sample yields fewer than 65,000 clones, 80% to 95% seen once. This CDR3 region has 13 residues. The ends were cut back, 3 bases at V and 5 bases at J, with 10 bases in the middle. The germline gives CDR1 MGHRA, CDR2 YSYEKL. A single count supports this clone. Its target is not known. Here the sequenced sample was CD4+ or CD8+ T cells sorted from blood, taken in a trial of the OX40 agonist ivuxolimab. The genes are TRBV4-1 and TRBJ1-2; D is perhaps TRBD1 (5 bases). This clonotype originated in an adult with an advanced solid tumor such as melanoma, head and neck, liver or kidney cancer. CDR3 amino acids: CASSQGGKYGYTF. The DNA for the CDR3 is TGCGCCAGCAGCCAGGGGGGGAAGTATGGCTACACCTTC.